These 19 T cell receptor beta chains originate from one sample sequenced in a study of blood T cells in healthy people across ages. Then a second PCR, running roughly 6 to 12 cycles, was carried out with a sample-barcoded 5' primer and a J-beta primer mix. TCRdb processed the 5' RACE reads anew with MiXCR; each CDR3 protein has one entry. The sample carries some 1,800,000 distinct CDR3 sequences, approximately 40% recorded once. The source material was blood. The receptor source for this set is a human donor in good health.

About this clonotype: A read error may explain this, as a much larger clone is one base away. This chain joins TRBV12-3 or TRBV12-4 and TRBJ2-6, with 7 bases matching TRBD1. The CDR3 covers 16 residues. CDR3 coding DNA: TGTACCAGCAGTTGGAAGGGGGCGTCTGGGGCCAACGTCCTGACTTTC. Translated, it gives CTSSWKGASGANVLTF.

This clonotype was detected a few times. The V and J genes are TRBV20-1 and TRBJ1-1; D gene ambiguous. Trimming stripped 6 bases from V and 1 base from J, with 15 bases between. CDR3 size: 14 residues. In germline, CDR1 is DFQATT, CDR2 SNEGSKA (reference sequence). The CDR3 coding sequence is TGCAGTGCCCTCGGGGTTTCGGGGAACACTGAAGCTTTCTTT. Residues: CSALGVSGNTEAFF.

The chain's CDR3 is CATRTTSYNEQFF. For the CDR3, the DNA is TGCGCCACCAGGACTACTTCCTACAATGAGCAGTTCTTC. The chain links TRBV10-2 to TRBJ2-1; D is possibly TRBD2 (6 bases). Deletions cut 10 bases from V and 1 base from J, with 11 bases between. CDR1 and CDR2 (germline): WSHSY, SAAADI. The CDR3 loop spans 13 amino acids.

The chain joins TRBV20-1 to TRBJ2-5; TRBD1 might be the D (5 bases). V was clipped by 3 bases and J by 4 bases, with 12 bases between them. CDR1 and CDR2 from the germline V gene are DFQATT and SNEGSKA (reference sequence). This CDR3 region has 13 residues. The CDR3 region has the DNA TGCAGTGCTAGGGCGCCAGGGCGAGAGACCCAGTACTTC. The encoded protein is CSARAPGRETQYF.

For the CDR3, the DNA is TGTGCCAGCAGCGTTTCAGGCCTATACCAAGAGACCCAGTACTTC. The encoded protein is CASSVSGLYQETQYF. J is TRBJ2-5 and V is TRBV9; no clear D. The V gene's germline CDR1 is SGDLS and CDR2 YYNGEE. CDR3 length: 15 amino acids. V shed 2 bases and J shed 0 bases, with 11 bases lying between them.

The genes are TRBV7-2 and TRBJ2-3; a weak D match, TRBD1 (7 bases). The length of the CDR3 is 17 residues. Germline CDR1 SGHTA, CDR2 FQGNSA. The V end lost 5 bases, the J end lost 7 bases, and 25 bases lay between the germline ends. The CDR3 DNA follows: TGTGCCAGCAGCCAGGGTCAGGGGGGCAGGGTGGGTTATACGCAGTATTTT. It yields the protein CASSQGQGGRVGYTQYF. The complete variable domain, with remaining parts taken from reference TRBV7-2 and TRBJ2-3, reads GAGVSQSPSNKVTEKGKDVELRCDPISGHTALYWYRQSLGQGLEFLIYFQGNSAPDKSGLPSDRFSAERTGGSVSTLTIQRTQQEDSAVYLCASSQGQGGRVGYTQYFGPGTRLTVL.

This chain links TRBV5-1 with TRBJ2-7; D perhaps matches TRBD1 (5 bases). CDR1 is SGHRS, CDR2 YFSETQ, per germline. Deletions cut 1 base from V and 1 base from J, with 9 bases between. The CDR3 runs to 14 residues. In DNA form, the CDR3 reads TGCGCCAGCAGCTTGTCACAGGTGTCCTACGAGCAGTACTTC. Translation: CASSLSQVSYEQYF.

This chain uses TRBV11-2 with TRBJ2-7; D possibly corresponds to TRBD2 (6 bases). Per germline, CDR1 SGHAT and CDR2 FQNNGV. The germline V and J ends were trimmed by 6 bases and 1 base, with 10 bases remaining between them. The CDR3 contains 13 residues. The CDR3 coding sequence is TGTGCCAGCAGGATCAGCGGGTCCTACGAGCAGTACTTC. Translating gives CASRISGSYEQYF.

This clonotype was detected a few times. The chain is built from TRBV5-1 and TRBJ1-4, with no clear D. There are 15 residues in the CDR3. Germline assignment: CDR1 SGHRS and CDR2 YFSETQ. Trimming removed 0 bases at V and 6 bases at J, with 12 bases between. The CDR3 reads CASSLGVLGDEKLFF. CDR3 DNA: TGCGCCAGCAGCTTGGGAGTTCTGGGAGATGAAAAACTGTTTTTT. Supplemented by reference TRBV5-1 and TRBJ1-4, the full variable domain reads KAGVTQTPRYLIKTRGQQVTLSCSPISGHRSVSWYQQTPGQGLQFLFEYFSETQRNKGNFPGRFSGRQFSNSRSEMNVSTLELGDSALYLCASSLGVLGDEKLFFGSGTQLSVL.

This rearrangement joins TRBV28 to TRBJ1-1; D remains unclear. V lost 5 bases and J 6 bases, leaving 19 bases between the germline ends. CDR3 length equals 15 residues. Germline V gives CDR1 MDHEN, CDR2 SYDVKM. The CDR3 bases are TGTGCCAGCAGTCCACCTATTACGGGTTCCGCTGAAGCTTTCTTT. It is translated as CASSPPITGSAEAFF.

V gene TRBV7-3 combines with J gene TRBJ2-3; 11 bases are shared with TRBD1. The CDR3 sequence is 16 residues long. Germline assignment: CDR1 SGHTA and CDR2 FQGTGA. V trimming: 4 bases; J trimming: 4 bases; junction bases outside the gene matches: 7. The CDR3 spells CASSSLGQGVSDTQYF. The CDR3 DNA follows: TGTGCCAGCAGCTCTCTGGGACAGGGGGTTTCAGATACGCAGTATTTT.

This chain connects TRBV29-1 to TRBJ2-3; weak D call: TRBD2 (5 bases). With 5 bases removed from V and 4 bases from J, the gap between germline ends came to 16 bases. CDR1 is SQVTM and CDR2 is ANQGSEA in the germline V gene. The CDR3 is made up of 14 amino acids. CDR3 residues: CSVRENGKPDTQYF. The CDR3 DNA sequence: TGCAGCGTTAGGGAGAACGGGAAGCCAGATACGCAGTATTTT.

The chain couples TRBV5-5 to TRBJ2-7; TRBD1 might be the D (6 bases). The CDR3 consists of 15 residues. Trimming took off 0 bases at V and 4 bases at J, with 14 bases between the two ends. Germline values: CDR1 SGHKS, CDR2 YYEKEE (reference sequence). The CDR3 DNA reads TGTGCCAGCAGCTTGGACAGGGTCTTATTATACGAGCAGTACTTC. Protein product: CASSLDRVLLYEQYF.

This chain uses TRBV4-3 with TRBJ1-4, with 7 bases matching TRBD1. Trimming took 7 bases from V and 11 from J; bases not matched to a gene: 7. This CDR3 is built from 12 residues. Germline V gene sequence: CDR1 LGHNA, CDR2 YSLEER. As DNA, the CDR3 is TGCGCCAGCAACTATACAGGGGAGAAACTGTTTTTT. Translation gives CASNYTGEKLFF.

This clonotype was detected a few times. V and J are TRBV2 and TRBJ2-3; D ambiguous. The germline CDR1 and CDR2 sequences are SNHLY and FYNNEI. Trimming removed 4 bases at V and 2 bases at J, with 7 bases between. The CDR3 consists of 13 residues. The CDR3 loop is CASSAYYTDTQYF. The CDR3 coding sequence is TGTGCCAGCAGTGCATACTACACAGATACGCAGTATTTT.

CDR3 region: CSAHSGTRTDTQYF. The CDR3, as DNA: TGCAGTGCTCACTCCGGGACACGCACAGATACGCAGTATTTT. This chain connects TRBV20-1 to TRBJ2-3; a possible D gene is TRBD1 (6 bases). This CDR3 region has 14 residues. Germline CDR1 is DFQATT and CDR2 is SNEGSKA (reference sequence). V gave up 5 bases and J gave up 1 base, with 13 bases separating them.

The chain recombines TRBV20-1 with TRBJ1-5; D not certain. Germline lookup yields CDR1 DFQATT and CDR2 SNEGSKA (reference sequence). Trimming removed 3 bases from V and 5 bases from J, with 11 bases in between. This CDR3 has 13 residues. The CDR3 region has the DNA TGCAGTGCTAGTCTAGGGAACTATCAGCCCCAGCATTTT. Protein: CSASLGNYQPQHF.

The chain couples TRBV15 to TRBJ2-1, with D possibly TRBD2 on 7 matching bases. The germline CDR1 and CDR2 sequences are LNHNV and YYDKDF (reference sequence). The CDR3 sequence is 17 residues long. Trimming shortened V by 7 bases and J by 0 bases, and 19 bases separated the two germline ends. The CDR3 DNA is TGTGCCACCATCATGCGGGGGCTCGAAAGCTCCTACAATGAGCAGTTCTTC. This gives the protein CATIMRGLESSYNEQFF.

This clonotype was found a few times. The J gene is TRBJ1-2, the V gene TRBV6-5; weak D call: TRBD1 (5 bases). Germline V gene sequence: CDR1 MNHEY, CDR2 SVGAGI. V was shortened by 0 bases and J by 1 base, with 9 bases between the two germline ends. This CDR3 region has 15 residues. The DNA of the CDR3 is TGTGCCAGCAGTTACTCGGGACCGCTTAACTATGGCTACACCTTC. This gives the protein CASSYSGPLNYGYTF.